A single sample is the source of the 32 T cell receptor beta chains below, sequenced in a study of PD-1 blockade in classical Hodgkin lymphoma. Regarding time point: cycle 4 day 1 (C4D1), after 5 to 7 weeks of nivolumab. Autologous stem cell transplantation was followed by relapse in every patient, and brentuximab vedotin exposure varied. Produced via immunoSEQ multiplex PCR; TCRdb's table is partial and in-frame only. The data show some 48,000 clones, 70% to 80% seen once. This material consisted of peripheral blood mononuclear cells (PBMCs), taken before the fourth cycle of nivolumab. These receptors all come from a human donor with classical Hodgkin lymphoma.

This chain uses TRBV6-5 with TRBJ2-3; D gene unclear. V was pared by 2 bases and J by 2 bases, with 8 bases between. In germline, CDR1 is MNHEY, CDR2 SVGAGI. There are 14 residues in the CDR3. CDR3 in DNA: TGTGCCAGCAGTTACGTGGGAAACACAGATACGCAGTATTTT. Translating it yields CASSYVGNTDTQYF.

V is TRBV7-9 and J is TRBJ2-7; D is undetermined. Per germline, CDR1 SEHNR and CDR2 FQNEAQ (reference sequence). The CDR3 totals 13 residues. V lost 3 bases and J 1 base, leaving 7 bases between the germline ends. CDR3: CASSLQVSYEQYF. The CDR3 DNA sequence: TGTGCCAGCAGCTTGCAGGTATCCTACGAGCAGTACTTC.

The V gene is TRBV5-4, the J gene TRBJ1-4; tentative D call: TRBD1 (5 bases). The CDR3 runs to 16 residues. CDR1 SGHNT and CDR2 YYREEE come from the germline V gene (reference sequence). The V gene lost 0 bases and the J gene lost 2 bases, with 11 bases spanning the gap. The CDR3 DNA reads as TGTGCCAGCAGCTTGGGTGGGGCGATCACTAATGAAAAACTGTTTTTT. It codes for CASSLGGAITNEKLFF.

The chain employs TRBV18 and TRBJ1-2, with D unclear. CDR3 length equals 14 residues. Per the germline V gene, CDR1 is KGHSH and CDR2 is LQKENI. The germline V and J ends were trimmed by 3 bases and 8 bases, with 16 bases remaining between them. CDR3 sequence reads: CASSPRHYAGGYTF. For the CDR3, the DNA is TGTGCCAGCTCACCCCGCCATTATGCTGGGGGCTACACCTTC.

The rearrangement uses TRBV6-5 and TRBJ1-1, with TRBD1 identical over 7 bases. The CDR3 is 13 amino acids. Germline-derived CDR1 and CDR2 are MNHEY and SVGAGI. V lost 6 bases and J lost 5; bases outside the gene matches: 6. The CDR3 nucleotides read TGTGCCAGCAGCATACAGGGGAGGACTGAAGCTTTCTTT. This codes for CASSIQGRTEAFF.

The chain is built from TRBV28 and TRBJ2-7; the D gene is possibly TRBD1 (5 bases). This CDR3 is built from 18 residues. V was pared by 2 bases and J by 1 base, with 21 bases between. Germline assignment: CDR1 MDHEN and CDR2 SYDVKM. The CDR3 sequence: CASSLQTGSSLQSYEQYF. CDR3 DNA: TGTGCCAGCAGTTTACAAACAGGTTCGAGTCTTCAATCCTACGAGCAGTACTTC. The full variable domain, completed using reference TRBV28 and TRBJ2-7, is DVKVTQSSRYLVKRTGEKVFLECVQDMDHENMFWYRQDPGLGLRLIYFSYDVKMKEKGDIPEGYSVSREKKERFSLILESASTNQTSMYLCASSLQTGSSLQSYEQYFGPGTRLTVT.

The V call is TRBV30, the J call TRBJ1-5; possibly TRBD1 for D (6 bases). V dropped 0 bases and J dropped 9 bases, with 21 bases sitting between them. The CDR3 spans 16 residues. Looked up from germline, CDR1 is GTSNPN and CDR2 is SVGIG (reference sequence). DNA for the CDR3: TGTGCCTGGAGTGTAGGGAACTTACAAGGGGGTGGGCCCCAGCATTTT. Translated: CAWSVGNLQGGGPQHF.

This clone came up a few times. The V and J genes are TRBV18 and TRBJ1-4; TRBD1 aligns across 7 bases. The V gene end was trimmed by 6 bases and the J gene end by 4 bases; junction bases not matched to a gene: 2. This CDR3 region has 13 residues. The germline V gene encodes CDR1 KGHSH and CDR2 LQKENI. CDR3 in DNA: TGTGCCAGCTCGGGACAGCTTAATGAAAAACTGTTTTTT. It specifies CASSGQLNEKLFF.

The rearrangement joins TRBV6-1 to TRBJ1-4; 7 bases are a match to TRBD1. The CDR3 runs to 14 residues. Losses at the gene ends were 6 bases for V and 5 bases for J; bases not matched to a gene: 6. Germline CDR1 MNHNS, CDR2 SASEGT. In nucleotides, the CDR3 is TGTGCCAGCAGCCCAGGGGGTTTAAATGAAAAACTGTTTTTT. Protein sequence: CASSPGGLNEKLFF.

The genes are TRBV4-2 and TRBJ1-1, with D unclear. With 0 bases removed from V and 8 bases from J, the gap between germline ends came to 10 bases. Germline V lookup: CDR1 LGHNA, CDR2 YNFKEQ. This CDR3 is 13 amino acids long. The CDR3 nucleotides read TGTGCCAGCAGCCAAGATACTCAGACCGAAGCTTTCTTT. It codes for CASSQDTQTEAFF.

The gene calls are TRBV19 and TRBJ1-2; TRBD1 is a possible D gene (5 bases). The V gene's germline CDR1 is LNHDA and CDR2 SQIVND (reference sequence). The CDR3 is 14 amino acids. V was trimmed by 3 bases and J by 2 bases, leaving 10 bases between them. CDR3: CASSIDRDNYGYTF. The CDR3 bases are TGTGCCAGTAGTATTGACCGGGACAACTATGGCTACACCTTC.

The rearrangement uses TRBV5-4 and TRBJ1-2; 9 bases align to TRBD1. V gave up 4 bases and J gave up 8 bases; unmatched junction bases: 6. The CDR3 extends over 13 amino acids. CDR1 is SGHNT and CDR2 is YYREEE in the germline V gene (reference sequence). CDR3 DNA sequence: TGTGCCAGCAGCCGGACAGGGGAGGGAGGCTACACCTTC. This encodes CASSRTGEGGYTF.

Remarks on this clone: Other DNA sequences of this sample code for an identical CDR3. Written as DNA, the CDR3 is TGCGCCAGCAGCTTGGCCGGGGACACTGAAGCTTTCTTT. Encoded protein: CASSLAGDTEAFF. This chain joins TRBV5-1 and TRBJ1-1; no clear D. Germline V gives CDR1 SGHRS, CDR2 YFSETQ. The ends were cut back, 0 bases at V and 3 bases at J, with 6 bases in the middle. The CDR3 has 13 residues. The full variable domain, completed using reference TRBV5-1 and TRBJ1-1, is KAGVTQTPRYLIKTRGQQVTLSCSPISGHRSVSWYQQTPGQGLQFLFEYFSETQRNKGNFPGRFSGRQFSNSRSEMNVSTLELGDSALYLCASSLAGDTEAFFGQGTRLTVV.

The CDR3 loop is CASSPPGPAQYF. CDR3 coding DNA: TGTGCCAGCAGCCCGCCCGGGCCTGCCCAGTACTTC. This chain joins TRBV11-2 and TRBJ2-5, with D unclear. The CDR3 extends over 12 amino acids. The V end was cut by 5 bases, the J end by 9 bases, with 13 bases between. Germline V gene sequence: CDR1 SGHAT, CDR2 FQNNGV.

The V and J genes are TRBV7-9 and TRBJ1-6; D may be TRBD1 (6 bases). The CDR3 covers 14 residues. The V end was cut by 7 bases, the J end by 9 bases, with 16 bases between. Looked up from germline, CDR1 is SEHNR and CDR2 is FQNEAQ (reference sequence). CDR3 in amino acids: CASTPTGAFSPLHF. CDR3 bases: TGTGCCAGCACCCCAACGGGGGCATTTTCACCCCTCCACTTT.

This chain connects TRBV19 to TRBJ1-2; TRBD1 matches at 10 bases. This CDR3 contains 16 residues. The germline V gene encodes CDR1 LNHDA and CDR2 SQIVND (reference sequence). Unmatched junction bases numbered 6, after V lost 5 bases and J lost 0 bases. The CDR3, as DNA: TGTGCCAGTAGTCCCCCGGACAGGGGGGCTAACTATGGCTACACCTTC. It translates to CASSPPDRGANYGYTF.

This clone was seen a handful of times. The rearrangement joins TRBV11-3 to TRBJ2-2, with D hard to call. The germline V gene encodes CDR1 SGHNT and CDR2 YENEEA. This CDR3 contains 13 residues. V shed 0 bases and J shed 4 bases, with 3 bases lying between them. This CDR3 reads CASSLDFTGELFF. The DNA of the CDR3 is TGTGCCAGCAGCTTAGACTTCACCGGGGAGCTGTTTTTT.

V is TRBV10-3 and J is TRBJ2-2; D gene unclear. There are 13 residues in the CDR3. CDR1 is ENHRY and CDR2 is SYGVKD in the germline V gene. The V end lost 3 bases, the J end lost 7 bases, and 9 bases lay between the germline ends. Here the CDR3 reads CAISDDRLGELFF. For the CDR3, the DNA is TGTGCCATCAGTGACGACCGCCTCGGGGAGCTGTTTTTT.

Of note for this clone: A much larger clonotype is one base distant, so this may be a read error. This specimen includes other DNA sequences encoding the same CDR3. The chain joins TRBV6-1 to TRBJ1-2; D is unresolved. This CDR3 comprises 13 residues. Germline V gives CDR1 MNHNS, CDR2 SASEGT. V was clipped by 3 bases and J by 8 bases, with 13 bases between them. CDR3 region: CASSEAAVDGYTF. Here the CDR3 DNA reads TGTGCCAGCAGTGAGGCGGCTGTCGACGGCTACACCTTC.

This clone was found once. This sequence joins TRBV7-2 and TRBJ1-2; D perhaps matches TRBD1 (5 bases). The CDR3 spans 16 residues. V was clipped by 5 bases and J by 4 bases, with 20 bases between them. Germline lookup yields CDR1 SGHTA and CDR2 FQGNSA. CDR3 coding DNA: TGTGCCAGCAGCCCTCCGGGGGGACGCCTCGTCTATGGCTACACCTTC. It translates to CASSPPGGRLVYGYTF.

The gene calls are TRBV9 and TRBJ1-2; 9 bases are a match to TRBD1. The V gene end was trimmed by 8 bases and the J gene end by 7 bases; junction bases not matched to a gene: 12. The CDR3 length is 14 residues. Germline V gives CDR1 SGDLS, CDR2 YYNGEE. CDR3 sequence reads: CASTSKGQGFGYTF. DNA of the CDR3: TGTGCCAGTACCTCTAAGGGACAGGGCTTTGGCTACACCTTC.

The sample holds a few counts of this clone. V and J are TRBV30 and TRBJ1-5, with TRBD1 as a possible D gene (5 bases). The CDR3 length is 13 residues. CDR1 is GTSNPN and CDR2 is SVGIG in the germline V gene (reference sequence). Trimming cost V 4 bases and J 4 bases, with 11 bases left between them. The CDR3 DNA is TGTGCCTGGACCCTAGACAGTAATCAGCCCCAGCATTTT. It is translated as CAWTLDSNQPQHF.

The chain carries TRBV14 and TRBJ1-2; 8 bases are a match to TRBD1. Looked up from germline, CDR1 is SGHDN and CDR2 is FVKESK. The length of the CDR3 is 18 residues. Trimming at V came to 4 bases and at J to 4 bases, leaving 17 bases not matched to a gene. This chain's CDR3 is CASSRRGGAGGIGYGYTF. In DNA, the CDR3 is TGTGCCAGCAGCCGAAGGGGGGGGGCAGGGGGCATCGGCTATGGCTACACCTTC.

The V and J genes are TRBV7-7 and TRBJ2-3; the D gene is possibly TRBD2 (7 bases). Germline V CDR1 and CDR2: SSHAT, FNYEAQ (reference sequence). This CDR3 is built from 15 residues. V lost 6 bases to trimming and J lost 2 bases, with 15 bases between them. The CDR3 DNA is TGTGCCAGCAGGGTGGGGGGGGCCCACACAGATACGCAGTATTTT. This encodes CASRVGGAHTDTQYF.

The chain combines TRBV7-2 with TRBJ2-7, with D unresolved. Per the germline V gene, CDR1 is SGHTA and CDR2 is FQGNSA. CDR3 length: 15 residues. V was shortened by 1 base and J by 1 base, with 11 bases between the two germline ends. CDR3 residues: CASSLDAGYSYEQYF. The CDR3 DNA follows: TGTGCCAGCAGCTTAGATGCAGGCTATTCCTACGAGCAGTACTTC. Full variable domain (rest looked up from reference TRBV7-2 and TRBJ2-7): GAGVSQSPSNKVTEKGKDVELRCDPISGHTALYWYRQSLGQGLEFLIYFQGNSAPDKSGLPSDRFSAERTGGSVSTLTIQRTQQEDSAVYLCASSLDAGYSYEQYFGPGTRLTVT.

The chain has TRBV7-9 and TRBJ2-1; D remains ambiguous. CDR1 and CDR2 from the germline V gene are SEHNR and FQNEAQ (reference sequence). V shed 5 bases and J shed 4 bases, with 12 bases lying between them. CDR3 length: 14 residues. The CDR3 region has the DNA TGTGCCAGCAGCCCGAGACTGGAGTACAATGAGCAGTTCTTC. Protein: CASSPRLEYNEQFF.

The chain is built from TRBV5-4 and TRBJ1-3; D might be TRBD1 (5 bases). V shed 4 bases and J shed 3 bases, with 14 bases lying between them. The V gene's germline CDR1 is SGHNT and CDR2 YYREEE (reference sequence). The CDR3 has 15 residues. The CDR3 spells CASSVGGLGGNTIYF. Here the CDR3 DNA reads TGTGCCAGCAGCGTGGGGGGTCTTGGTGGAAACACCATATATTTT.

CDR3 in DNA: TGCGCCAGCAAGGAATTGCGGACAGGGGAGGACGAGCAGTACTTC. This sequence encodes CASKELRTGEDEQYF. The V call is TRBV5-1, the J call TRBJ2-7; 9 nucleotides agree with TRBD1. The V and J ends lost 6 bases and 5 bases, in that order; junction bases with no gene match: 12. Germline V gene sequence: CDR1 SGHRS, CDR2 YFSETQ. The CDR3 consists of 15 residues.

This sequence joins TRBV27 and TRBJ2-3, with 9 bases matching TRBD1. The J segment lost 4 bases and the V segment lost 6 bases, leaving 5 bases of the junction unmatched. The CDR3 is 14 residues long. Germline V gene lookup returns CDR1 MNHEY and CDR2 SMNVEV (reference sequence). CDR3 bases: TGTGCCAGCAGCCCAACAGGGGGCGCAGATACGCAGTATTTT. Its translation: CASSPTGGADTQYF.

This rearrangement joins TRBV2 to TRBJ1-1; D not certain. The CDR3 spans 12 residues. Trimming removed 2 bases from V and 5 bases from J, with 6 bases in between. Germline-derived CDR1 and CDR2 are SNHLY and FYNNEI. This chain's CDR3 is CASSERGTEAFF. The CDR3 coding sequence is TGTGCCAGCAGTGAACGGGGAACTGAAGCTTTCTTT.

The rearrangement links TRBV20-1 to TRBJ2-7, with no clear D. CDR1 and CDR2 from the germline V gene are DFQATT and SNEGSKA (reference sequence). V gave up 6 bases and J gave up 6 bases, with 12 bases separating them. The CDR3 sequence is 11 residues long. The DNA for the CDR3 is TGCAGTGCCTCAACGGTGCCCGAGCAGTACTTC. This sequence encodes CSASTVPEQYF.

Regarding this clone: Other DNA sequences in the same sample also yield this CDR3. The genes are TRBV19 and TRBJ2-5; tentatively, D is TRBD2 (5 bases). Per the germline V gene, CDR1 is LNHDA and CDR2 is SQIVND (reference sequence). The V end was cut by 5 bases, the J end by 2 bases, with 9 bases between. The CDR3 is made up of 13 amino acids. The CDR3 DNA reads TGTGCCAGTAGTGAGGGCAGGCAAGAGACCCAGTACTTC. It specifies CASSEGRQETQYF. Variable domain in full (rest from reference TRBV19 and TRBJ2-5): DGGITQSPKYLFRKEGQNVTLSCEQNLNHDAMYWYRQDPGQGLRLIYYSQIVNDFQKGDIAEGYSVSREKKESFPLTVTSAQKNPTAFYLCASSEGRQETQYFGPGTRLLVL.